This entry describes one TCR beta chain. The antigen is undetermined. The source of the sample is a study of shared clonotypes between healthy human individuals. Study-wide context: Plates per donor: three CD4 naive, three CD4 memory, two CD8 naive, one CD8 memory.

The DNA input per sorted-subset replicate PCR was 200 ng, corresponding to some 30,000 T cell genomes. The method was immunoSEQ multiplex PCR; TCRdb's version includes in-frame clones alone and lacks a portion of them. The sample consists of some 2.1 million clones, approximately 94% of them appearing once. Study results and limitations: Few donors limited the genetic and exposure-history diversity represented.

CD45RO-negative cells were positively selected for CCR7, leaving out terminally differentiated effector memory CD45RA+ cells. Germline CDR1 SGHNT, CDR2 YENEEA. The CDR3 consists of 15 residues. The V end was cut by 5 bases, the J end by 4 bases, with 18 bases between. The chain carries TRBV11-3 and TRBJ2-7; D possibly corresponds to TRBD1 (7 bases). The specimen sequenced was naive CD8+ T cells sorted from blood. The clonotype comes from a man between 18 and 29 years old in good health. Here the CDR3 DNA reads TGTGCCAGCAGCCCCTGGTACTCAGGGGGGTACGAGCAGTACTTC. It encodes CASSPWYSGGYEQYF.